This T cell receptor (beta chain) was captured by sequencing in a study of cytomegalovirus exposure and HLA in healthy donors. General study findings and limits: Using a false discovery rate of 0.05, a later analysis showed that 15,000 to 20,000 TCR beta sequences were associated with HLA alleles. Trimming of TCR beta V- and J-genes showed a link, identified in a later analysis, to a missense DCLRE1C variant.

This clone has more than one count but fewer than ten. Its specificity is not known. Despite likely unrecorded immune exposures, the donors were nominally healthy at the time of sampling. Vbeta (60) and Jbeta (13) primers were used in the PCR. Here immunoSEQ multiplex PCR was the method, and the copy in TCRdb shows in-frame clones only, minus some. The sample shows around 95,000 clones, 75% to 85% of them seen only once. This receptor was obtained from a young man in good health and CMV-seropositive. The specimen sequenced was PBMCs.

CDR3 in amino acids: CASSPEDRGHEQYF. CDR3 DNA: TGTGCCAGCAGCCCGGAGGATCGAGGACACGAGCAGTACTTC. The J gene is TRBJ2-7, the V gene TRBV7-8; weak D call: TRBD2 (5 bases). The CDR3 runs 14 residues. Trimming removed 5 bases at V and 5 bases at J, with 16 bases between. CDR1 and CDR2 (germline): SGHVS, FQNEAQ.